A single sample gave rise to the 13 T cell receptor beta chains below, sequenced in a study of T cells in Graves' hyperthyroidism and ophthalmopathy. The TCR beta CDR3 regions underwent amplification using RNA transcripts as the source. Initially, a first-round RT-PCR of the TCR CDR3 employed the HTBI primer set. TCRdb used MiXCR to reprocess the multiplex PCR reads, holding one entry per CDR3 protein. The data show roughly 380,000 distinct CDR3 sequences, approximately 19% seen once. The sample comprised blood. These receptors came from a woman between 18 and 29 years old with Graves' hyperthyroidism.

This clonotype was seen ten or more times. The chain links TRBV2 to TRBJ2-5; D unclear. With 6 bases removed from V and 5 bases from J, the gap between germline ends came to 4 bases. The CDR3 extends over 10 amino acids. Germline V gene data show CDR1 as SNHLY and CDR2 as FYNNEI. CDR3 sequence (DNA): TGTGCCAGCAGCCGCGAGACCCAGTACTTC. Protein product: CASSRETQYF.

This clonotype was seen at least ten times. This chain links TRBV6-1 with TRBJ1-2; D not resolved. The CDR3 length is 15 residues. V gave up 0 bases and J gave up 2 bases, with 10 bases separating them. CDR1 is MNHNS, CDR2 SASEGT, per germline. The CDR3 DNA is TGTGCCAGCAGTGAAGCGGGGAAGGGAAACTATGGCTACACCTTC. Translation: CASSEAGKGNYGYTF.

The table lists this clonotype with a few counts. The rearrangement links TRBV7-8 to TRBJ2-7; 7 bases are a match to TRBD2. The germline V gene has CDR1 SGHVS and CDR2 FQNEAQ. J lost 3 bases, V lost 5 bases, and 10 bases had no gene match. There are 15 residues in the CDR3. The DNA of the CDR3 is TGTGCCAGCAGCGCCCTCCCTAGCGGAGTCTACGAGCAGTACTTC. This sequence encodes CASSALPSGVYEQYF. Looking up the rest from reference TRBV7-8 and TRBJ2-7 gives the full variable domain: GAGVSQSPRYKVAKRGQDVALRCDPISGHVSLFWYQQALGQGPEFLTYFQNEAQLDKSGLPSDRFFAERPEGSVSTLKIQRTQQEDSAVYLCASSALPSGVYEQYFGPGTRLTVT.

This clonotype was observed at least ten times. This chain links TRBV20-1 with TRBJ2-7; the D is unclear. The CDR3 extends over 13 amino acids. V shed 1 base and J shed 3 bases, with 10 bases lying between them. Germline CDR1 reads DFQATT; CDR2 reads SNEGSKA (reference sequence). CDR3 sequence (DNA): TGCAGTGCTAGAGGCCGGCAGAACTACGAGCAGTACTTC. Translating gives CSARGRQNYEQYF.

This clonotype was seen ten or more times. This chain uses TRBV28 with TRBJ2-5, with 7 positions matching TRBD1. Germline V gene lookup returns CDR1 MDHEN and CDR2 SYDVKM. V shed 2 bases, J shed 5 bases, and the junction held 5 bases outside the gene matches. The CDR3 has 14 residues. The DNA for the CDR3 is TGTGCCAGCAGTTTAACAGGGGATGGGGAGACCCAGTACTTC. The encoded protein is CASSLTGDGETQYF.

The chain uses TRBV12-3 or TRBV12-4 and TRBJ2-7; 10 bases match TRBD1. The CDR3 is made up of 15 amino acids. V trimming: 3 bases; J trimming: 6 bases; junction bases outside the gene matches: 8. The CDR3 nucleotides are TGTGCCAGCAGTTTCTTCGGGACAGGGGCTTCCGAGCAGTACTTC. Residues: CASSFFGTGASEQYF.

The chain links TRBV11-2 to TRBJ2-2; 11 bases match TRBD1. Germline assignment: CDR1 SGHAT and CDR2 FQNNGV. The J segment lost 3 bases and the V segment lost 3 bases, leaving 3 bases of the junction unmatched. The CDR3 length is 16 residues. The CDR3 reads CASSLRGQGDTGELFF. CDR3 coding DNA: TGTGCCAGCAGCTTGAGGGGACAGGGGGACACCGGGGAGCTGTTTTTT.

This clonotype was picked up many times. The chain links TRBV7-8 to TRBJ2-5; D is ambiguous. The CDR3 runs to 15 residues. V was pared by 5 bases and J by 4 bases, with 17 bases between. Germline V CDR1 and CDR2: SGHVS, FQNEAQ. The CDR3 DNA follows: TGTGCCAGCAGCCTCCCGGGCAGATCGTCAGAGACCCAGTACTTC. Its translation: CASSLPGRSSETQYF.

This rearrangement joins TRBV6-5 to TRBJ1-3; 9 nucleotides match TRBD1. The ends lost 4 bases at V and 5 bases at J; junction bases unmatched: 6. The CDR3 totals 15 residues. CDR1 and CDR2 (germline): MNHEY, SVGAGI. The CDR3 DNA reads as TGTGCCAGCAGTTCACCGACAGGGGGGAGAAACACCATATATTTT. It encodes CASSSPTGGRNTIYF.

In its sample, this clonotype was seen many times. This chain links TRBV6-5 with TRBJ1-1; D gene ambiguous. The CDR3 spans 14 residues. V lost 2 bases and J 3 bases, leaving 10 bases between the germline ends. Germline values: CDR1 MNHEY, CDR2 SVGAGI. CDR3 DNA sequence: TGTGCCAGCAGTTACGTCGGGCCCTACACTGAAGCTTTCTTT. This codes for CASSYVGPYTEAFF.

This clonotype was detected ten times or more. The chain couples TRBV20-1 to TRBJ2-7; 8 bases agree with TRBD2. CDR1 is DFQATT, CDR2 SNEGSKA, per germline (reference sequence). This CDR3 is built from 16 residues. The trim removed 0 bases at V and 0 bases at J, leaving 7 bases unmatched. CDR3: CSARDFRRGDSYEQYF. CDR3 nucleotide sequence: TGCAGTGCTAGAGATTTCCGGCGGGGGGACTCCTACGAGCAGTACTTC.

This clonotype occurred a few times. This may come from a read error, since a much larger clone is one base off. The chain recombines TRBV7-3 with TRBJ1-1, with D perhaps TRBD1 (5 bases). Germline V CDR1 and CDR2: SGHTA, FQGTGA. This CDR3 region has 15 residues. This CDR3 reads CASSHSVGVNTEACF. The CDR3 DNA reads as TGTGCCAGCAGCCACTCAGTAGGGGTGAACACTGAAGCTTGCTTT.

This clonotype was detected many times. The CDR3 loop is CASSSDQGWGEQYF. CDR3 bases: TGTGCCAGCAGTTCAGATCAGGGTTGGGGCGAGCAGTACTTC. The chain has TRBV12-3 or TRBV12-4 and TRBJ2-7, with D perhaps matching TRBD1 (5 bases). CDR3 length equals 14 residues. Trimming stripped 4 bases from V and 6 bases from J, with 16 bases between.